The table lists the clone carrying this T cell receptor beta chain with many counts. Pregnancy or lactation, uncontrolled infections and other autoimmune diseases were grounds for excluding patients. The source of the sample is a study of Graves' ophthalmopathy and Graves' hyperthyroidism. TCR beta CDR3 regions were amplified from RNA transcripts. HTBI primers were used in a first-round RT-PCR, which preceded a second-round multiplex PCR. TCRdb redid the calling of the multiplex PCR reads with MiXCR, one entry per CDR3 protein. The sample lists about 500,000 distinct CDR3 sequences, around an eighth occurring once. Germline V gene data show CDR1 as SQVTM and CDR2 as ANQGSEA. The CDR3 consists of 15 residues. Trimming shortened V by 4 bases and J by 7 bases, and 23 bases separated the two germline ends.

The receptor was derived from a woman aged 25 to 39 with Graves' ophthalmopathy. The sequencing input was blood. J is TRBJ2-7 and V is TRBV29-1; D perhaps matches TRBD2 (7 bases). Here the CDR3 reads CSVGVRGGSYVEQYF. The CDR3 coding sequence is TGCAGCGTTGGCGTTAGGGGGGGATCCTACGTAGAGCAGTACTTC.